This T cell receptor beta chain came from a study of T cells in Graves' hyperthyroidism and ophthalmopathy. Study-level findings and limits: In simple terms, a model built on 13 V-J features told ophthalmopathy apart from stable hyperthyroidism. Blood samples included most of the expanded thyroid clonotypes exceeding 0.001.

TCR beta CDR3 sequences were amplified from RNA transcripts. The TCR CDR3 first-round RT-PCR relied on the HTBI primer set. TCRdb re-called the multiplex PCR reads with MiXCR, one entry per CDR3 protein. The data show approximately 560,000 distinct CDR3 sequences, with roughly 50% seen just once and approximately 8.2% held by the top ten. Looked up from germline, CDR1 is KGHDR and CDR2 is SFDVKD. V was cut by 5 bases and J by 1 base, with 13 bases left in between. The CDR3 is made up of 15 amino acids. Uncontrolled infection, other autoimmune disease, pregnancy and lactation each barred patients from inclusion. Diagnoses rested on clinical symptoms, serum thyroxine and TRAb, thyroid ultrasound and orbital computed tomography. In the case of this clonotype: Its antigen is not identified.

The chain links TRBV24-1 to TRBJ1-2, with D uncertain. This TCR was sampled from a woman aged 18-29 years with Graves' hyperthyroidism. Sequenced sample: peripheral blood or thyroid tissue (not recorded which). CDR3 DNA: TGTGCCACCAGTGCTCTTAGGACCGATAACTATGGCTACACCTTC. Protein sequence: CATSALRTDNYGYTF.